The 20 T cell receptor beta chains presented below share a single source sample, sequenced in a study of T-cell reconstitution after alpha-beta-depleted transplantation in children (dated by TCRdb to 2015 to 2016). The library was prepared using PCR. The sequencer was an Illumina HiSeq 2500. TCR libraries were prepared with molecular barcoding, using unique molecular identifiers to normalize TCRbeta repertoire quantification. TCRdb itself trimmed the public reads at Q25 with fastp, ran MiXCR and retained productive beta chains. Entries are consolidated by CDR3 protein sequence, retaining the most common genes and DNA. The sample yields about 640,000 distinct CDR3 sequences; around 17% were counted once. The ten largest make up 1.1% of the sample. The source was PBMCs from the stem cell graft donor, collected from the stem cell graft. These receptors originate from a human donor who donated a stem cell graft to a child with acute myeloid leukemia.

This chain uses TRBV7-2 with TRBJ2-5; TRBD2 aligns across 7 bases. J was trimmed by 1 base and V by 0 bases; bases with no gene match: 2. This CDR3 is 15 amino acids long. Germline V lookup: CDR1 SGHTA, CDR2 FQGNSA. The CDR3, as DNA: TGTGCCAGCAGCTTAGCGGGGGGGAGCCAAGAGACCCAGTACTTC. This translates into CASSLAGGSQETQYF.

Details on this clonotype: A much bigger clone sits one base away, suggesting this may be a read error. The chain couples TRBV30 to TRBJ1-1, with D hard to call. Germline V gene data show CDR1 as GTSNPN and CDR2 as SVGIG (reference sequence). This CDR3 has 12 residues. CDR3: CAWIRIGTGAFF. Written as DNA, the CDR3 is TGTGCCTGGATTAGGATAGGCACTGGAGCTTTCTTT.

The sample holds many counts of this clonotype. In DNA, the CDR3 is TGCGCCAGCAGCCTCTCCGGCGGGGGAGTCGAGCAGTACGTC. It translates to CASSLSGGGVEQYV. J is TRBJ2-7 and V is TRBV5-1; the match to TRBD2 covers 7 bases. CDR1 and CDR2 from the germline V gene are SGHRS and YFSETQ. This CDR3 is built from 14 residues. The V and J ends lost 4 bases and 6 bases, in that order; junction bases with no gene match: 10.

This clonotype has a handful of counts. The chain uses TRBV10-3 and TRBJ2-2; D gene unclear. Germline V lookup: CDR1 ENHRY, CDR2 SYGVKD. The CDR3 runs 17 residues. Trimming cost V 2 bases and J 0 bases, with 13 bases left between them. The CDR3 DNA sequence: TGTGCCATCAGTGAGCCGGACGACGGACCGAACACCGGGGAGCTGTTTTTT. Protein sequence: CAISEPDDGPNTGELFF.

This clonotype was seen more than once but under ten times. This chain connects TRBV29-1 to TRBJ1-1, with D possibly being TRBD1 (6 bases). Germline-derived CDR1 and CDR2 are SQVTM and ANQGSEA. The CDR3 totals 13 residues. The ends were cut back, 3 bases at V and 6 bases at J, with 14 bases in the middle. CDR3 nucleotides: TGCAGCGTTGATCAGGGGAAAGTCTCTGAAGCTTTCTTT. It translates to CSVDQGKVSEAFF.

This clonotype showed up just a few times. The rearrangement uses TRBV7-9 and TRBJ2-6, with a weak D call TRBD1 (5 bases). The CDR3 covers 16 residues. The ends were cut back, 8 bases at V and 1 base at J, with 15 bases in the middle. Germline V CDR1 and CDR2: SEHNR, FQNEAQ (reference sequence). The CDR3 sequence: CASGSTQGSGANVLTF. CDR3 sequence (DNA): TGTGCCAGCGGATCAACGCAGGGATCTGGGGCCAACGTCCTGACTTTC.

The sample holds many counts of this clonotype. This chain connects TRBV5-5 to TRBJ2-7; 7 nucleotides agree with TRBD1. The CDR3 runs to 13 residues. With V trimmed by 9 bases and J by 5 bases, 11 bases remained unmatched. Germline assignment: CDR1 SGHKS and CDR2 YYEKEE (reference sequence). CDR3 sequence reads: CATTTGFIDEQYF. As DNA, the CDR3 is TGTGCCACTACGACAGGGTTCATCGACGAGCAGTACTTC.

Ten or more counts support this clonotype. This sequence joins TRBV27 and TRBJ2-2; possibly TRBD2 for D (6 bases). Germline CDR1 is MNHEY and CDR2 is SMNVEV (reference sequence). CDR3 length: 14 residues. The germline V and J ends were trimmed by 3 bases and 7 bases, with 12 bases remaining between them. CDR3 nucleotides: TGTGCCAGCAGTTTTCCTAGCGTCGGCGGGGAGCTGTTTTTT. Amino acid sequence: CASSFPSVGGELFF.

V gene TRBV6-5 combines with J gene TRBJ2-1; a weak D match, TRBD2 (7 bases). This CDR3 has 17 amino acids. CDR1 is MNHEY and CDR2 is SVGAGI in the germline V gene. V gave up 0 bases and J gave up 5 bases, with 17 bases separating them. The CDR3 DNA reads TGTGCCAGCAGTTACTCGAAAAGGGGCGGGGGCAACAATGAGCAGTTCTTC. Its translation: CASSYSKRGGGNNEQFF.

The sample holds many counts of this clonotype. V gene TRBV30 combines with J gene TRBJ2-7, with D unresolved. CDR1 and CDR2 (germline): GTSNPN, SVGIG (reference sequence). V lost 0 bases and J lost 2, with 8 bases in between. The CDR3 runs 13 residues. The CDR3 DNA sequence: TGTGCCTGGAGTGTGAGAAGCCCCTACGAGCAGTACTTC. It is translated as CAWSVRSPYEQYF. Based on the CDR3 plus reference TRBV30 and TRBJ2-7, the full variable domain is SQTIHQWPATLVQPVGSPLSLECTVEGTSNPNLYWYRQAAGRGLQLLFYSVGIGQISSEVPQNLSASRPQDRQFILSSKKLLLSDSGFYLCAWSVRSPYEQYFGPGTRLTVT.

A few counts support this clonotype. The chain is built from TRBV3-1 and TRBJ2-7; TRBD1 agrees at 8 bases. The ends lost 4 bases at V and 3 bases at J; junction bases unmatched: 11. CDR1 and CDR2 (germline): LGHDT, YNNKEL (reference sequence). CDR3 length: 16 residues. CDR3 bases: TGTGCCAGCAGCCCCCTACAGAAACAGGGGGGCTACGAGCAGTACTTC. Its translation is CASSPLQKQGGYEQYF.

The V and J genes are TRBV5-1 and TRBJ2-4; D gene ambiguous. The germline gives CDR1 SGHRS, CDR2 YFSETQ. Deletions cut 0 bases from V and 5 bases from J, with 9 bases between. The CDR3 covers 14 residues. CDR3 loop: CASSLGTVQNIQYF. In DNA, the CDR3 is TGCGCCAGCAGCTTGGGTACAGTGCAAAACATTCAGTACTTC.

There are many counts of this clonotype. The CDR3 nucleotides are TGTGCCAGCAGTTTAGGTGGACTTGGCACGTTTTTT. Its translation: CASSLGGLGTFF. The V call is TRBV12-3 or TRBV12-4, the J call TRBJ1-4, with D unresolved. V gave up 1 base and J gave up 16 bases, with 13 bases separating them. This CDR3 has 12 residues.

There are many counts of this clonotype. The V gene is TRBV29-1, the J gene TRBJ2-7; TRBD2 agrees at 10 bases. Germline values: CDR1 SQVTM, CDR2 ANQGSEA. This CDR3 has 12 amino acids. The trim removed 6 bases at V and 7 bases at J, leaving 6 bases unmatched. In DNA, the CDR3 is TGCAGCGTGCAGCGGGGGGGCGGTGAGCAGTACTTC. Its protein is CSVQRGGGEQYF.

Ten or more counts support this clonotype. J is TRBJ1-1 and V is TRBV9; TRBD1 agrees at 8 bases. CDR1 is SGDLS and CDR2 is YYNGEE in the germline V gene. J was trimmed by 1 base and V by 0 bases; bases with no gene match: 5. CDR3 length: 16 residues. DNA of the CDR3: TGTGCCAGCAGCGTAGTCATCGGGACAGGGAACACTGAAGCTTTCTTT. This translates into CASSVVIGTGNTEAFF.

This clonotype showed up just a few times. V and J are TRBV19 and TRBJ1-5; 7 bases fit TRBD1. V was clipped by 6 bases and J by 2 bases; unmatched bases: 7. Per the germline V gene, CDR1 is LNHDA and CDR2 is SQIVND (reference sequence). This CDR3 spans 15 amino acids. DNA of the CDR3: TGTGCCAGTAGGTACACAGGGGCCGGCAATCAGCCCCAGCATTTT. It codes for CASRYTGAGNQPQHF.

J is TRBJ1-5 and V is TRBV4-3, with a tentative D call TRBD1 (5 bases). CDR3 length equals 16 residues. CDR1 and CDR2 from the germline V gene are LGHNA and YSLEER. The germline V and J ends were trimmed by 3 bases and 7 bases, with 19 bases remaining between them. CDR3 bases: TGCGCCAGCAGCCAGGGGCTGGGGGGAACAAACCAGCCCCAGCATTTT. Protein: CASSQGLGGTNQPQHF.

This clonotype has more than one count but fewer than ten. This sequence joins TRBV7-9 and TRBJ2-5; maybe TRBD2 (6 bases). This CDR3 is 13 amino acids long. CDR1 and CDR2 (germline): SEHNR, FQNEAQ (reference sequence). V was pared by 5 bases and J by 5 bases, with 12 bases between. CDR3 amino acids: CASSGRGAETQYF. Written as DNA, the CDR3 is TGTGCCAGCAGCGGGCGCGGGGCGGAGACCCAGTACTTC.

The chain is built from TRBV5-1 and TRBJ2-7; 9 nucleotides align to TRBD1. The germline gives CDR1 SGHRS, CDR2 YFSETQ. V lost 4 bases to trimming and J lost 7 bases; unmatched junction nucleotides: 15. There are 16 residues in the CDR3. This chain's CDR3 is CASSAPAGQGLREQYF. The CDR3 DNA sequence: TGCGCCAGCAGCGCGCCGGCGGGACAGGGTCTGAGAGAGCAGTACTTC.

This chain links TRBV4-2 with TRBJ2-1; no definite D call. This CDR3 has 15 amino acids. The germline gives CDR1 LGHNA, CDR2 YNFKEQ. Trimming removed 5 bases at V and 7 bases at J, with 18 bases between. CDR3 in amino acids: CASSIQMDLGNEQFF. In DNA, the CDR3 is TGTGCCAGCAGCATACAGATGGACCTCGGTAATGAGCAGTTCTTC.